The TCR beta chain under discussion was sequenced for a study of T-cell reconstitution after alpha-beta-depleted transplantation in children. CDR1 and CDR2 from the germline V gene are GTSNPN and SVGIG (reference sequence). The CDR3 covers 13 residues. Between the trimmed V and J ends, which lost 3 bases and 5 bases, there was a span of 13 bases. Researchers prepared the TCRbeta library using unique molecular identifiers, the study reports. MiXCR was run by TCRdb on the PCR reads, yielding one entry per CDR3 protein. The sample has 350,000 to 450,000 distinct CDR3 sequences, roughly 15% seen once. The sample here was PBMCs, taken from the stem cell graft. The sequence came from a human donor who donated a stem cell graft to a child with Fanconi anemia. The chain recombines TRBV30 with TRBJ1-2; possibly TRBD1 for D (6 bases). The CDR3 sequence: CAWRPDRMYGYTF. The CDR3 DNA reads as TGTGCCTGGAGGCCCGACAGGATGTATGGCTACACCTTC.